Listed below are T cell receptor beta chains from one sample, sequenced in a study of tumor and adjacent non-tumor tissue in lung cancer. TCRdb processed the multiplex PCR reads anew with MiXCR; each CDR3 protein has one entry. This sample has tens of thousands of distinct CDR3 sequences, with nearly 70% found just once. Sequenced sample: lung tumor tissue. The receptor set was obtained from a woman in her seventies with non-small cell lung cancer. Each CDR3 is given with its conserved first and last residue. A D gene is named only where the DNA matches it firmly. Only part of the rows carry a size: once, few, many, or a class if the clone is expanded.

clone size: -; D gene: -; V gene: TRBV5-1; J gene: TRBJ2-7; CDR3 protein: CASSLGRWQVGEQYF; CDR3 DNA: TGCGCCAGCAGCTTGGGGAGGTGGCAGGTCGGCGAGCAGTACTTC
clone size: -; D gene: -; V gene: TRBV10-2; J gene: TRBJ2-3; CDR3 protein: CASSEPRCRSSTDTQYF; CDR3 DNA: TGCGCCAGCAGTGAGCCTCGATGCCGTTCTAGCACAGATACGCAGTATTTT
clone size: -; D gene: -; V gene: TRBV5-4; J gene: TRBJ2-6; CDR3 protein: CASNDSSGANVLTF; CDR3 DNA: TGTGCCAGTAATGACAGTTCTGGGGCCAACGTCCTGACTTTC
clone size: few; D gene: TRBD1; V gene: TRBV2; J gene: TRBJ2-1; CDR3 protein: CASSGDRDNEQFF; CDR3 DNA: TGTGCCAGCAGTGGTGACAGGGACAATGAGCAGTTCTTC
clone size: few; D gene: TRBD2; V gene: TRBV5-8; J gene: TRBJ2-1; CDR3 protein: CASSYRTSGRSHPFF; CDR3 DNA: TGTGCCAGCAGTTATAGAACTAGCGGGAGGTCCCATCCGTTCTTC
clone size: few; D gene: -; V gene: TRBV28; J gene: TRBJ1-1; CDR3 protein: CASSIVDPGNTEAFF; CDR3 DNA: TGTGCCAGCAGCATTGTGGACCCCGGGAACACTGAAGCTTTCTTT
clone size: -; D gene: TRBD2; V gene: TRBV6-1; J gene: TRBJ2-1; CDR3 protein: CASTRLAESSYNEQFF; CDR3 DNA: TGTGCCAGCACCCGTCTAGCGGAGAGCTCCTACAATGAGCAGTTCTTC
clone size: -; D gene: TRBD1; V gene: TRBV6-1; J gene: TRBJ1-5; CDR3 protein: CASSPDGTGVQPQHF; CDR3 DNA: TGCGCCAGCAGTCCCGACGGGACAGGGGTTCAGCCCCAGCATTTT
clone size: -; D gene: -; V gene: TRBV20-1; J gene: TRBJ1-1; CDR3 protein: CSVVRTGRRNTEAFF; CDR3 DNA: TGCAGTGTTGTAAGAACCGGACGGAGGAACACTGAAGCTTTCTTT
clone size: many; D gene: -; V gene: TRBV4-2; J gene: TRBJ2-1; CDR3 protein: CASSQDRHEQFF; CDR3 DNA: TGTGCCAGCAGCCAAGATAGGCATGAGCAGTTCTTC
clone size: -; D gene: -; V gene: TRBV10-1; J gene: TRBJ2-5; CDR3 protein: CASSQSKVGGQETQYF; CDR3 DNA: TGCGCCAGTAGTCAGTCGAAGGTTGGGGGGCAAGAGACTCAGTACTTC
clone size: few; D gene: TRBD2; V gene: TRBV12-3/TRBV12-4; J gene: TRBJ2-2; CDR3 protein: CAGSHLSWTSGDYTGGLFF; CDR3 DNA: TGTGCCGGCAGCCACCTGAGCTGGACTAGTGGGGACTACACCGGGGGGCTGTTTTTT
clone size: -; D gene: -; V gene: TRBV7-9; J gene: TRBJ1-1; CDR3 protein: CASSFVGDEAFF; CDR3 DNA: TGTGCCAGCAGCTTCGTCGGAGATGAAGCTTTCTTT
clone size: once; D gene: TRBD2; V gene: TRBV6-2/TRBV6-3; J gene: TRBJ2-3; CDR3 protein: CVSSYATSGTRTDTQYF; CDR3 DNA: TGTGTCAGCAGTTACGCCACTAGCGGGACTAGGACAGATACGCAGTATTTT
clone size: -; D gene: -; V gene: TRBV11-1; J gene: TRBJ1-2; CDR3 protein: CASSSSGVGYGYTF; CDR3 DNA: -
clone size: -; D gene: -; V gene: TRBV29-1; J gene: TRBJ2-3; CDR3 protein: CSVGLEGRLSTDTQYF; CDR3 DNA: TGCAGCGTCGGGCTAGAGGGGCGGTTAAGTACAGATACGCAGTATTTT
clone size: -; D gene: TRBD1; V gene: TRBV12-3/TRBV12-4; J gene: TRBJ1-5; CDR3 protein: CTSSWGQVRNQPQHF; CDR3 DNA: TGTACTAGCAGTTGGGGACAGGTCCGCAATCAGCCCCAGCATTTT
clone size: -; D gene: -; V gene: TRBV4-1; J gene: TRBJ2-7; CDR3 protein: CASNQGGRGAYEQYF; CDR3 DNA: TGCGCCAGCAACCAAGGAGGAAGGGGAGCCTACGAGCAGTACTTC
clone size: -; D gene: TRBD1; V gene: TRBV5-1; J gene: TRBJ1-1; CDR3 protein: CGSSTQGDTEAFF; CDR3 DNA: TGCGGCAGCAGCACGCAGGGGGACACTGAAGCTTTCTTT
clone size: -; D gene: TRBD2; V gene: TRBV10-3; J gene: TRBJ2-7; CDR3 protein: CIISEGLADLSYEQYF; CDR3 DNA: TGTATCATCAGTGAAGGACTAGCAGACTTGAGCTACGAGCAGTACTTC
clone size: -; D gene: TRBD2; V gene: TRBV20-1; J gene: TRBJ2-1; CDR3 protein: CSAAERDRHNEQFF; CDR3 DNA: TGCAGTGCTGCTGAGCGGGACCGGCACAATGAGCAGTTCTTC
clone size: -; D gene: TRBD1; V gene: TRBV24-1; J gene: TRBJ1-2; CDR3 protein: CATSDPQTGLLEDYGYTF; CDR3 DNA: TGTGCCACCAGTGATCCCCAGACAGGGCTTCTGGAGGACTATGGCTACACCTTC
clone size: few; D gene: -; V gene: TRBV29-1; J gene: TRBJ2-7; CDR3 protein: CSVEERRGSYEQYF; CDR3 DNA: TGCAGCGTTGAAGAAAGGAGAGGGAGCTATGAGCAGTACTTC
clone size: -; D gene: -; V gene: TRBV29-1; J gene: TRBJ2-1; CDR3 protein: CSVVAGALNEQFF; CDR3 DNA: TGCAGCGTTGTGGCAGGAGCGCTCAATGAGCAGTTCTTC
clone size: -; D gene: TRBD2; V gene: TRBV7-8; J gene: TRBJ2-1; CDR3 protein: CASSQGTSGMGNEQFF; CDR3 DNA: TGTGCCAGCAGCCAAGGGACTAGCGGGATGGGAAATGAGCAGTTCTTC
clone size: few; D gene: -; V gene: TRBV14; J gene: TRBJ1-1; CDR3 protein: CASNDNLNTEAFF; CDR3 DNA: TGTGCCAGTAACGATAACTTGAACACTGAAGCTTTCTTT
clone size: -; D gene: -; V gene: TRBV18; J gene: TRBJ2-3; CDR3 protein: CASSIDRPPTVTQYF; CDR3 DNA: TGTGCCAGCTCTATAGACAGGCCCCCCACAGTTACGCAGTATTTT
clone size: -; D gene: -; V gene: TRBV29-1; J gene: TRBJ1-2; CDR3 protein: CSIELREVQGYTF; CDR3 DNA: TGCAGCATTGAACTCCGGGAAGTACAGGGCTACACCTTC
clone size: -; D gene: TRBD1; V gene: TRBV6-2/TRBV6-3; J gene: TRBJ2-6; CDR3 protein: CAYWVDRRKISSGANVLTF; CDR3 DNA: TGTGCCTACTGGGTGGACAGGAGAAAGATAAGCTCTGGGGCCAACGTCCTGACTTTC
clone size: -; D gene: -; V gene: TRBV11-3; J gene: TRBJ2-3; CDR3 protein: CANSIGNTDTQYF; CDR3 DNA: TGTGCCAACAGCATAGGGAACACAGATACGCAGTATTTT
clone size: -; D gene: -; V gene: TRBV10-3; J gene: TRBJ2-7; CDR3 protein: CAISEGISGSYEKYF; CDR3 DNA: TGTGCCATCAGTGAGGGGATTAGCGGCTCCTACGAGAAGTACTTC
clone size: few; D gene: -; V gene: TRBV5-1; J gene: TRBJ1-4; CDR3 protein: CASSVGGGGTRGTNEKLFF; CDR3 DNA: TGCGCCAGCAGCGTCGGGGGAGGAGGGACTAGAGGGACTAATGAAAAACTGTTTTTT
clone size: -; D gene: -; V gene: TRBV5-1; J gene: TRBJ2-5; CDR3 protein: CANSAGLRGETQYF; CDR3 DNA: TGCGCCAACAGCGCGGGACTCCGAGGAGAGACCCAGTACTTC
clone size: -; D gene: -; V gene: TRBV29-1; J gene: TRBJ2-1; CDR3 protein: CSVEPGFTYYEQFF; CDR3 DNA: TGCAGCGTCGAGCCTGGTTTTACCTACTATGAACAGTTCTTC
clone size: many; D gene: -; V gene: TRBV24-1; J gene: TRBJ2-7; CDR3 protein: CATSFKGLGPGEQYF; CDR3 DNA: TGTGCCACCAGTTTTAAAGGCTTGGGCCCCGGCGAGCAGTACTTC
clone size: many; D gene: -; V gene: TRBV28; J gene: TRBJ2-7; CDR3 protein: CASSKQGRATYEQYF; CDR3 DNA: TGTGCCAGCAGTAAACAGGGGAGGGCCACCTACGAGCAGTACTTC
clone size: -; D gene: -; V gene: TRBV10-2; J gene: TRBJ1-1; CDR3 protein: CASSERSTLNTEAFF; CDR3 DNA: TGCGCCAGCAGTGAACGGAGCACCCTGAACACTGAAGCTTTCTTT
clone size: -; D gene: -; V gene: TRBV12-3/TRBV12-4; J gene: TRBJ1-5; CDR3 protein: CASGEARGKPQHF; CDR3 DNA: TGTGCCAGCGGAGAGGCGCGGGGTAAGCCCCAGCATTTT
clone size: -; D gene: -; V gene: TRBV4-1; J gene: TRBJ2-2; CDR3 protein: CASSQVGFGRELSF; CDR3 DNA: TGCGCCAGCAGCCAAGTCGGTTTCGGCAGGGAGCTGTCTTTC
clone size: -; D gene: TRBD2; V gene: TRBV9; J gene: TRBJ2-5; CDR3 protein: CASSVREWEGETQYF; CDR3 DNA: TGTGCCAGCAGCGTTCGCGAGTGGGAGGGCGAGACCCAGTACTTC
clone size: medium-sized; D gene: -; V gene: TRBV5-1; J gene: TRBJ2-7; CDR3 protein: CASGTSHEQYF; CDR3 DNA: TGCGCCAGCGGGACTTCGCACGAGCAGTACTTC
clone size: -; D gene: TRBD1; V gene: TRBV6-5; J gene: TRBJ1-2; CDR3 protein: CACSSVRDRVESYGYTF; CDR3 DNA: TGTGCCTGCAGTTCGGTGAGGGACAGGGTGGAAAGCTATGGCTACACCTTC
clone size: few; D gene: -; V gene: TRBV28; J gene: TRBJ2-5; CDR3 protein: CASSFDKGLGTQYF; CDR3 DNA: TGTGCCAGCAGTTTTGACAAGGGGCTTGGGACCCAGTACTTC
clone size: few; D gene: -; V gene: TRBV28; J gene: TRBJ2-3; CDR3 protein: CASTWGASTDTQYF; CDR3 DNA: TGTGCCAGCACCTGGGGGGCTAGCACAGATACGCAGTATTTT
clone size: -; D gene: -; V gene: TRBV12-3/TRBV12-4; J gene: TRBJ1-1; CDR3 protein: CVSIPDNFNTEAFF; CDR3 DNA: TGTGTCAGCATCCCCGACAACTTCAACACTGAAGCTTTCTTT
clone size: many; D gene: -; V gene: TRBV7-9; J gene: TRBJ1-2; CDR3 protein: CASSLNGEGSAGYTF; CDR3 DNA: TGTGCCAGCAGCTTAAATGGGGAGGGGTCGGCTGGCTACACCTTC
clone size: many; D gene: -; V gene: TRBV5-6; J gene: TRBJ2-1; CDR3 protein: CAARLQGVPNEQFF; CDR3 DNA: TGTGCCGCCCGCCTCCAGGGTGTCCCGAATGAGCAGTTCTTC
clone size: once; D gene: TRBD1; V gene: TRBV6-2/TRBV6-3; J gene: TRBJ2-6; CDR3 protein: CASSAGQGAGSGANILTF; CDR3 DNA: TGTGCCAGCAGTGCCGGACAGGGGGCTGGTTCTGGGGCCAACATCCTAACTTTC
clone size: -; D gene: -; V gene: TRBV14; J gene: TRBJ2-7; CDR3 protein: CASSLDVASAYEQYF; CDR3 DNA: TGTGCCAGCAGCTTAGACGTGGCTAGCGCATACGAGCAGTACTTC
clone size: -; D gene: TRBD1; V gene: TRBV11-2; J gene: TRBJ2-4; CDR3 protein: CASSLGQGKNIQYF; CDR3 DNA: TGTGCCAGCAGCCTGGGACAGGGGAAAAACATTCAGTACTTC
clone size: once; D gene: -; V gene: TRBV10-2; J gene: TRBJ1-5; CDR3 protein: CASSMGTWGHSQPQHF; CDR3 DNA: TGCGCCAGCAGCATGGGGACGTGGGGCCACAGTCAGCCCCAGCATTTT
clone size: few; D gene: -; V gene: TRBV14; J gene: TRBJ1-2; CDR3 protein: CASSQDRVGTIFYGCTF; CDR3 DNA: TGTGCCAGCAGCCAAGATAGGGTAGGGACAATTTTCTATGGCTGCACCTTC
clone size: -; D gene: -; V gene: TRBV11-2; J gene: TRBJ2-2; CDR3 protein: CASSISVVGGRAYTGELFF; CDR3 DNA: TGTGCCAGCAGCATATCGGTTGTTGGTGGCAGGGCTTACACCGGGGAGCTGTTTTTT
clone size: -; D gene: -; V gene: TRBV6-1; J gene: TRBJ2-6; CDR3 protein: CAIRGGSGANVLTF; CDR3 DNA: TGTGCTATCAGAGGGGGCTCTGGGGCCAACGTCCTGACTTTC
clone size: -; D gene: -; V gene: TRBV6-5; J gene: TRBJ1-3; CDR3 protein: CASTRDTSGDIIYF; CDR3 DNA: TGTGCCAGCACGCGGGACACCTCTGGAGACATCATATATTTT
clone size: -; D gene: -; V gene: TRBV28; J gene: TRBJ2-7; CDR3 protein: CASSFALPADVSYELYF; CDR3 DNA: TGTGCCAGCAGTTTTGCCCTCCCGGCCGACGTGTCCTACGAGCTGTACTTC